What follows are 17 T cell receptor beta chains derived from one specimen sequenced in a study of molecular identifiers for immune sequencing clone quantification. TCRdb used MiXCR to reprocess the PCR reads, holding one entry per CDR3 protein. The data show about 640,000 distinct CDR3 sequences, with 15% to 20% seen just once and about 0.9% held by the top ten. Sequenced sample: naive CD8+ T cells from blood, with Jurkat cell RNA spiked in. The subset is: FACS-sorted CD8+CD4-CCR7+CD45RA+ naive T cells. All receptors derive from a human donor in good health. Some libraries in this study had Jurkat cell RNA spiked in.

Points on this clonotype: This clone may be a read error of a much larger clone one base away. The gene calls are TRBV20-1 and TRBJ1-3, with TRBD1 matching 7 bases. Germline V gene lookup returns CDR1 DFQATT and CDR2 SNEGSKA (reference sequence). The CDR3 has 16 residues. The CDR3 DNA reads TGCAATGCTACCCCCTCCAGGGGGGAGCCTGGAAACACCATATATTTT. Amino acids: CNATPSRGEPGNTIYF.

This clonotype was seen many times. V usage is TRBV5-1 and J usage is TRBJ2-5, with a tentative D call TRBD1 (5 bases). The germline V gene encodes CDR1 SGHRS and CDR2 YFSETQ. V lost 5 bases to trimming and J lost 5 bases, with 16 bases between them. The CDR3 is 14 amino acids. The CDR3 is CASSLMQGWETQYF. As DNA, the CDR3 is TGCGCCAGCAGTTTGATGCAGGGTTGGGAGACCCAGTACTTC.

This clonotype was recorded many times. This rearrangement joins TRBV5-5 to TRBJ2-1; D ambiguous. Trimming pared 1 base from V and 6 bases from J, leaving 11 bases between. Looked up from germline, CDR1 is SGHKS and CDR2 is YYEKEE (reference sequence). This CDR3 has 14 amino acids. In DNA form, the CDR3 reads TGTGCCAGCAGCTTGCCCGGCGGAGTCAATGAGCAGTTCTTC. Its translation is CASSLPGGVNEQFF.

Of note for this clonotype: A much larger clone differs by one base, so this may be a read error. The chain combines TRBV7-9 with TRBJ1-4; 9 positions match TRBD1. The germline V gene encodes CDR1 SEHNR and CDR2 FQNEAQ (reference sequence). This CDR3 is 16 amino acids long. The CDR3 loop is CASSTTGGSTNEELFF. CDR3 DNA: TGTGCCAGCAGCACGACAGGGGGATCAACTAATGAAGAACTGTTTTTT.

This clonotype has ten or more counts. The chain links TRBV10-3 to TRBJ2-7, with 7 bases aligning to TRBD1. CDR1 ENHRY and CDR2 SYGVKD come from the germline V gene. V lost 6 bases, J lost 0 bases, and 2 bases stayed unmatched. The CDR3 spans 13 residues. CDR3 sequence reads: CAISGDSSYEQYF. As DNA, the CDR3 is TGTGCCATCAGCGGGGACAGCTCCTACGAGCAGTACTTC.

The rearrangement links TRBV7-9 to TRBJ1-3; D might be TRBD1 (5 bases). V was clipped by 3 bases and J by 4 bases, with 19 bases between them. The germline gives CDR1 SEHNR, CDR2 FQNEAQ (reference sequence). This CDR3 has 17 residues. CDR3 protein: CASSFQGFPPSGNTIYF. The CDR3 bases are TGTGCCAGCAGCTTCCAGGGATTTCCTCCCTCCGGAAACACCATATATTTT.

This clonotype has just a few counts. V usage is TRBV7-6 and J usage is TRBJ2-1, with TRBD1 identical over 7 bases. The CDR3 has 17 amino acids. V lost 4 bases to trimming and J lost 8 bases; unmatched junction nucleotides: 17. From germline, CDR1 is SGHVS and CDR2 FNYEAQ. CDR3 bases: TGTGCCAGCAGCTCGTTGACAGGGTCCGCTTCGTGGTATGAGCAGTTCTTC. As protein: CASSSLTGSASWYEQFF.

The table lists this clonotype with many counts. The chain couples TRBV6-2 or TRBV6-3 to TRBJ2-7; 9 bases line up with TRBD2. The germline V gene has CDR1 MNHEY and CDR2 SVGEGT. Trimming removed 3 bases from V and 3 bases from J; junction bases left unmatched: 3. CDR3 length: 14 amino acids. As DNA, the CDR3 is TGTGCCAGCAGTTATAGCGGGAGTAGCTACGAGCAGTACTTC. Encoded protein: CASSYSGSSYEQYF.

This clonotype was found a few times. The rearrangement joins TRBV9 to TRBJ2-1; TRBD2 matches 7 bases. The CDR3 covers 16 residues. V shed 4 bases, J shed 0 bases, and the junction held 7 bases outside the gene matches. Germline CDR1 reads SGDLS; CDR2 reads YYNGEE. The CDR3 sequence: CASSPASGYSYNEQFF. The CDR3 region has the DNA TGTGCCAGCAGCCCTGCTAGCGGCTACTCCTACAATGAGCAGTTCTTC.

On this clonotype: A single base separates this from a much larger clone, so it may be a read error. V gene TRBV7-8 combines with J gene TRBJ1-5; possible D gene TRBD1, 6 bases. The germline V gene has CDR1 SGHVS and CDR2 FQNEAQ. Trimming removed 5 bases at V and 2 bases at J, with 13 bases between. The CDR3 length is 15 residues. The CDR3 coding sequence is TGTGCCAGCAGCAAAGACAGGCTTGGCAATCAGCCCCAGCATTTT. Its translation is CASSKDRLGNQPQHF.

This clonotype was picked up a small number of times. The CDR3 spells CASTPGPRPYEQYF. CDR3 bases: TGTGCCAGCACCCCCGGGCCGAGACCCTACGAGCAGTACTTC. The V gene is TRBV9, the J gene TRBJ2-7; unclear D gene. This CDR3 is built from 14 residues. Germline V lookup: CDR1 SGDLS, CDR2 YYNGEE. V lost 6 bases, J lost 2 bases, and 15 bases lay in between.

This clonotype was counted many times. The chain carries TRBV7-9 and TRBJ2-3; 7 bases are shared with TRBD2. V lost 4 bases and J lost 4; bases outside the gene matches: 2. CDR3 size: 13 residues. CDR1 SEHNR and CDR2 FQNEAQ come from the germline V gene (reference sequence). CDR3: CASSSTSSDTQYF. The CDR3 DNA reads as TGTGCCAGCAGCTCGACTAGCTCAGATACGCAGTATTTT.

In this sample, this clonotype turned up many times. The chain couples TRBV4-1 to TRBJ2-1; a possible D gene is TRBD2 (5 bases). V was trimmed by 0 bases and J by 6 bases, leaving 12 bases between them. The CDR3 runs 15 residues. Germline CDR1 reads MGHRA; CDR2 reads YSYEKL. The CDR3 sequence: CASSQEGRTANEQFF. Here the CDR3 DNA reads TGCGCCAGCAGCCAAGAAGGCAGGACTGCCAATGAGCAGTTCTTC.

This clonotype was counted between two and nine times. The chain joins TRBV7-6 to TRBJ1-5; unclear D gene. This CDR3 is 15 amino acids long. Deletions cut 11 bases from V and 2 bases from J, with 19 bases between. Germline V gives CDR1 SGHVS, CDR2 FNYEAQ. As DNA, the CDR3 is TGTGCCGGGCACAAGGGCCCCGGTGGCAATCAGCCCCAGCATTTT. This encodes CAGHKGPGGNQPQHF.

This clonotype was counted a few times. The chain employs TRBV7-9 and TRBJ2-7; 7 bases are shared with TRBD1. The germline CDR1 and CDR2 sequences are SEHNR and FQNEAQ (reference sequence). J was trimmed by 0 bases and V by 1 base; bases with no gene match: 6. The CDR3 extends over 16 amino acids. Written as DNA, the CDR3 is TGTGCCAGCAGCTTAGTTAAGGACAGGTACTCCTACGAGCAGTACTTC. Protein: CASSLVKDRYSYEQYF.

This clonotype was observed many times. The V call is TRBV27, the J call TRBJ2-5, with D unclear. This CDR3 is built from 11 residues. V was trimmed by 8 bases and J by 2 bases, leaving 6 bases between them. CDR1 is MNHEY and CDR2 is SMNVEV in the germline V gene (reference sequence). The CDR3 loop is CASGFQETQYF. The CDR3 DNA reads as TGTGCCAGCGGGTTTCAAGAGACCCAGTACTTC.

There are many counts of this clonotype. Here the CDR3 DNA reads TGCGCCAGCAGCCAATCCCGGATCGGGCACGAGCAGTACTTC. As protein: CASSQSRIGHEQYF. This sequence joins TRBV4-3 and TRBJ2-7; D is uncertain. Germline CDR1 LGHNA, CDR2 YSLEER. The CDR3 length is 14 residues. V was pared by 2 bases and J by 5 bases, with 13 bases between.